Each of the 31 T cell receptor beta chains below was sequenced from the same sample in a study of T cell repertoires and HLA-DP antigens. For these TCRs, the target antigens are not known. Assay used: immunoSEQ multiplex PCR; TCRdb lists only in-frame clones, some missing. The sample has about 89,000 clones; roughly 86% are singletons. The sample consisted of CD4+ T cells from PBMCs. These receptors were obtained from a man in his fifties in good health and CMV-seronegative.

The chain carries TRBV29-1 and TRBJ2-5; tentatively, D is TRBD1 (6 bases). Trimming removed 2 bases at V and 7 bases at J, with 14 bases between. CDR1 is SQVTM and CDR2 is ANQGSEA in the germline V gene. This CDR3 region has 13 residues. Here the CDR3 DNA reads TGCAGCGTTGAACCCGGACAGCTAGCGACCCAGTACTTC. Amino acids: CSVEPGQLATQYF.

This chain connects TRBV7-9 to TRBJ2-5; 8 nucleotides line up with TRBD1. The CDR3 length is 15 residues. The V and J ends lost 6 bases and 1 base, in that order; junction bases with no gene match: 7. The V gene's germline CDR1 is SEHNR and CDR2 FQNEAQ (reference sequence). The CDR3 protein is CASSRDRRTQETQYF. The CDR3, as DNA: TGTGCCAGCAGTCGGGACAGGAGGACCCAAGAGACCCAGTACTTC.

With regard to this clone: The same CDR3 also results from other DNA sequences found in this sample. The chain carries TRBV29-1 and TRBJ2-7; 11 nucleotides match TRBD2. In germline, CDR1 is SQVTM, CDR2 ANQGSEA. CDR3 size: 16 residues. For the CDR3, the DNA is TGCAGTGTCTCCGGGCTGGGACTAGCGGTTTCCTACGAGCAGTACTTC. Translated, it gives CSVSGLGLAVSYEQYF.

This clone was observed once. The chain combines TRBV27 with TRBJ2-6; a possible D gene is TRBD1 (5 bases). CDR3 length equals 16 residues. Germline assignment: CDR1 MNHEY and CDR2 SMNVEV (reference sequence). V was pared by 5 bases and J by 4 bases, with 15 bases between. For the CDR3, the DNA is TGTGCCAGCAGTCCACAGACAGTTGCCGGGGCCAACGTCCTGACTTTC. It yields the protein CASSPQTVAGANVLTF.

The chain joins TRBV30 to TRBJ1-4; TRBD1 might be the D (6 bases). V was trimmed by 6 bases and J by 10 bases, leaving 12 bases between them. This CDR3 is built from 11 residues. CDR1 is GTSNPN and CDR2 is SVGIG in the germline V gene (reference sequence). CDR3 bases: TGTGCCTGTCCGAAGGGGGGAAAACTGTTTTTT. Translating gives CACPKGGKLFF.

The chain couples TRBV19 to TRBJ2-7; D may be TRBD2 (5 bases). CDR1 is LNHDA, CDR2 SQIVND, per germline (reference sequence). The CDR3 spans 15 residues. With 10 bases removed from V and 3 bases from J, the gap between germline ends came to 22 bases. The CDR3 sequence: CATSLYDGLIYEQYF. The CDR3, as DNA: TGTGCCACCTCCCTTTACGACGGACTTATCTACGAGCAGTACTTC.

This chain connects TRBV6-1 to TRBJ1-5; D is uncertain. CDR3 length: 13 residues. V dropped 8 bases and J dropped 0 bases, with 8 bases sitting between them. Germline values: CDR1 MNHNS, CDR2 SASEGT. This CDR3 is CASGTDSNQPQHF. The CDR3, as DNA: TGTGCCAGCGGAACGGATAGCAATCAGCCCCAGCATTTT.

The chain is built from TRBV19 and TRBJ2-1; the match to TRBD2 covers 7 bases. This CDR3 region has 16 residues. V lost 0 bases and J lost 0; bases outside the gene matches: 2. Germline CDR1 LNHDA, CDR2 SQIVND (reference sequence). The CDR3 sequence: CASSIDRGSSYNEQFF. The DNA of the CDR3 is TGTGCCAGTAGTATAGATCGCGGGAGCTCCTACAATGAGCAGTTCTTC.

The rearrangement links TRBV2 to TRBJ1-5; maybe TRBD1 (5 bases). Germline loops: CDR1 SNHLY, CDR2 FYNNEI. The CDR3 totals 12 residues. The CDR3 DNA follows: TGTGCAATCAGGGTTGGCAATCAGCCCCAGCATTTT. Protein product: CAIRVGNQPQHF.

The chain is built from TRBV27 and TRBJ2-1, with 8 bases that match TRBD1. There are 15 residues in the CDR3. Unmatched junction bases numbered 9, after V lost 5 bases and J lost 6 bases. CDR1 is MNHEY and CDR2 is SMNVEV in the germline V gene (reference sequence). CDR3 residues: CASSTTGGRGNEQFF. For the CDR3, the DNA is TGTGCCAGCAGTACCACAGGGGGAAGAGGCAATGAGCAGTTCTTC.

The chain couples TRBV30 to TRBJ2-7; D gene uncertain. The V end was cut by 3 bases, the J end by 4 bases, with 10 bases between. This CDR3 has 12 amino acids. Germline CDR1 reads GTSNPN; CDR2 reads SVGIG (reference sequence). The CDR3 here is CAWSASRYEQYF. CDR3 in DNA: TGTGCCTGGAGCGCCTCACGATACGAGCAGTACTTC.

This chain uses TRBV10-2 with TRBJ2-7; no clear D. Looked up from germline, CDR1 is WSHSY and CDR2 is SAAADI. There are 13 residues in the CDR3. Trimming shortened V by 5 bases and J by 0 bases, and 8 bases separated the two germline ends. The DNA for the CDR3 is TGCGCCAGCAGTCGCGAGCTCTCCTACGAGCAGTACTTC. Its protein is CASSRELSYEQYF.

V is TRBV29-1 and J is TRBJ2-1; 7 nucleotides align to TRBD2. The CDR3 length is 13 residues. J gave up 4 bases and V 5 bases, and 5 bases lay outside the gene matches. Germline CDR1 SQVTM, CDR2 ANQGSEA. CDR3 DNA sequence: TGCAGCGTTTGGGCTAGCGGATACAATGAGCAGTTCTTC. This sequence encodes CSVWASGYNEQFF.

The rearrangement joins TRBV4-3 to TRBJ1-2; possibly TRBD1 for D (5 bases). The CDR3 length is 14 residues. CDR1 and CDR2 (germline): LGHNA, YSLEER. The V end lost 1 base, the J end lost 4 bases, and 10 bases lay between the germline ends. The CDR3 loop reads CASSQASQGYGYTF. CDR3 in DNA: TGCGCCAGCAGCCAAGCTAGTCAGGGCTATGGCTACACCTTC.

The chain carries TRBV6-6 and TRBJ2-7; D remains ambiguous. V lost 6 bases, J lost 2 bases, and 8 bases lay in between. The germline V gene encodes CDR1 MNHNY and CDR2 SVGAGI (reference sequence). The CDR3 is 12 residues long. The CDR3 loop reads CASSNSAYEQYF. The CDR3 DNA follows: TGTGCCAGCAGCAACAGCGCCTACGAGCAGTACTTC.

The V and J genes are TRBV4-3 and TRBJ1-6, with a tentative D call TRBD1 (5 bases). Germline V lookup: CDR1 LGHNA, CDR2 YSLEER. CDR3 length equals 14 residues. Trimming removed 4 bases from V and 9 bases from J, with 13 bases in between. CDR3 sequence reads: CASSRGGGGSPLHF. The CDR3 DNA is TGCGCCAGCAGCCGGGGGGGAGGTGGTTCACCCCTCCACTTT.

The V call is TRBV6-1, the J call TRBJ2-1; 10 bases line up with TRBD2. The CDR3 extends over 14 amino acids. Germline trimming cut 4 bases from V and 7 bases from J; bases unmatched to any gene: 4. Germline CDR1 MNHNS, CDR2 SASEGT. CDR3 DNA: TGTGCCAGCAGTGGGAGAGCGGGAGGGAATGAGCAGTTCTTC. Residues: CASSGRAGGNEQFF.

In DNA, the CDR3 is TGTGCCAGCGGGCCATCCGGTCAGGGGCGCACCGGGGAGCTGTTTTTT. This gives the protein CASGPSGQGRTGELFF. The chain links TRBV7-2 to TRBJ2-2, with D perhaps matching TRBD1 (6 bases). Trimming pared 8 bases from V and 4 bases from J, leaving 20 bases between. Germline loops: CDR1 SGHTA, CDR2 FQGNSA. This CDR3 spans 16 amino acids.

The chain couples TRBV28 to TRBJ1-5; the D is unclear. Trimming left V 8 bases short and J 5 bases short, with 10 bases between. The V gene's germline CDR1 is MDHEN and CDR2 SYDVKM. The CDR3 covers 12 residues. The DNA for the CDR3 is TGTGCCAGCCGGATCGGGGATCAGCCCCAGCATTTT. Protein product: CASRIGDQPQHF.

The chain is built from TRBV19 and TRBJ2-3; D is perhaps TRBD2 (6 bases). V shed 5 bases and J shed 4 bases, with 13 bases lying between them. The CDR3 is made up of 14 amino acids. CDR1 is LNHDA and CDR2 is SQIVND in the germline V gene (reference sequence). Here the CDR3 DNA reads TGTGCCAGTAGTCCTTTGGGGGAGGCAGATACGCAGTATTTT. Amino acid sequence: CASSPLGEADTQYF.

This rearrangement joins TRBV18 to TRBJ2-2, with TRBD2 identical over 9 bases. CDR3 length: 15 residues. Germline V gene lookup returns CDR1 KGHSH and CDR2 LQKENI. With 3 bases clipped from V and 5 bases from J, the junction kept 4 bases outside the gene matches. The CDR3 protein is CASSPSTSGTGELFF. Written as DNA, the CDR3 is TGTGCCAGCTCACCGAGTACTAGCGGGACCGGGGAGCTGTTTTTT.

The chain has TRBV7-2 and TRBJ2-5, with D perhaps TRBD1 (6 bases). The V gene's germline CDR1 is SGHTA and CDR2 FQGNSA. The CDR3 covers 13 residues. The germline V and J ends were trimmed by 5 bases and 2 bases, with 9 bases remaining between them. The CDR3 coding sequence is TGTGCCAGCAGCCTTGGACAGCAAGAGACCCAGTACTTC. Its translation: CASSLGQQETQYF.

CDR3 sequence (DNA): TGTGCCAGCTCACCTCGCTCGGCCTGGGGAGGCACCGGGGAGCTGTTTTTT. This encodes CASSPRSAWGGTGELFF. V is TRBV18 and J is TRBJ2-2; the D gene is possibly TRBD2 (6 bases). This CDR3 spans 17 amino acids. Germline CDR1 and CDR2: KGHSH and LQKENI. Trimming removed 3 bases at V and 4 bases at J, with 18 bases between.

This chain uses TRBV7-2 with TRBJ1-1; a weak D match, TRBD1 (5 bases). Trimming left V 4 bases short and J 1 base short, with 10 bases between. Germline CDR1 and CDR2: SGHTA and FQGNSA. The CDR3 has 14 amino acids. CDR3 sequence (DNA): TGTGCCAGCAGCTACCGGGGCGGGAACACTGAAGCTTTCTTT. It encodes CASSYRGGNTEAFF.

This clone was recorded a few times. The rearrangement uses TRBV7-9 and TRBJ2-4, with D perhaps TRBD2 (6 bases). Trimming cost V 3 bases and J 12 bases, with 12 bases left between them. The CDR3 loop spans 12 amino acids. CDR1 is SEHNR, CDR2 FQNEAQ, per germline (reference sequence). The CDR3 region is CASSFLGGDQYF. DNA for the CDR3: TGTGCCAGCAGCTTTTTGGGGGGAGATCAGTACTTC.

V gene TRBV19 combines with J gene TRBJ1-3; D is perhaps TRBD1 (5 bases). Germline lookup yields CDR1 LNHDA and CDR2 SQIVND (reference sequence). The V end lost 7 bases, the J end lost 5 bases, and 18 bases lay between the germline ends. CDR3 size: 15 residues. This CDR3 reads CASTIHWGSRNTIYF. CDR3 coding DNA: TGTGCCAGTACCATCCACTGGGGCAGCAGAAACACCATATATTTT.

The chain has TRBV11-2 and TRBJ2-7; D is ambiguous. This CDR3 contains 13 residues. Germline V gene sequence: CDR1 SGHAT, CDR2 FQNNGV. V was trimmed by 5 bases and J by 7 bases, leaving 15 bases between them. Here the CDR3 reads CASSSEPLKEQYF. The CDR3 DNA is TGTGCCAGCAGCAGCGAGCCCCTTAAAGAGCAGTACTTC.

The chain employs TRBV27 and TRBJ1-2, with D uncertain. Per germline, CDR1 MNHEY and CDR2 SMNVEV (reference sequence). The length of the CDR3 is 13 residues. Trimming removed 6 bases from V and 9 bases from J, with 17 bases in between. CDR3: CASRPVGVWSYTF. The CDR3 DNA follows: TGTGCCAGCAGGCCGGTTGGGGTGTGGAGCTACACCTTC.

This clone has just a few counts. V is TRBV29-1 and J is TRBJ1-2; 8 positions match TRBD1. V dropped 7 bases and J dropped 7; count of bases not matched to a gene: 8. The germline V gene encodes CDR1 SQVTM and CDR2 ANQGSEA. The CDR3 is 12 residues long. CDR3 residues: CSGGQVEGGYTF. As DNA, the CDR3 is TGCAGCGGGGGACAGGTCGAAGGTGGCTACACCTTC. Complete variable domain (other parts from reference TRBV29-1 and TRBJ1-2): SAVISQKPSRDICQRGTSLTIQCQVDSQVTMMFWYRQQPGQSLTLIATANQGSEATYESGFVIDKFPISRPNLTFSTLTVSNMSPEDSSIYLCSGGQVEGGYTFGSGTRLTVV.

The J gene is TRBJ2-3, the V gene TRBV4-3; TRBD2 aligns across 9 bases. The germline V gene has CDR1 LGHNA and CDR2 YSLEER. The trim removed 0 bases at V and 1 base at J, leaving 5 bases unmatched. This CDR3 comprises 17 residues. The CDR3 coding sequence is TGCGCCAGCAGCCAAGATGAGACTAGCGGCCGCACAGATACGCAGTATTTT. It codes for CASSQDETSGRTDTQYF.

The chain links TRBV7-9 to TRBJ2-3; D perhaps matches TRBD1 (5 bases). CDR1 is SEHNR and CDR2 is FQNEAQ in the germline V gene (reference sequence). V lost 9 bases, J lost 6 bases, and 10 bases lay in between. CDR3 length equals 11 residues. DNA of the CDR3: TGTGCCAGTCAAGGGGCGGATACGCAGTATTTT. Protein: CASQGADTQYF.